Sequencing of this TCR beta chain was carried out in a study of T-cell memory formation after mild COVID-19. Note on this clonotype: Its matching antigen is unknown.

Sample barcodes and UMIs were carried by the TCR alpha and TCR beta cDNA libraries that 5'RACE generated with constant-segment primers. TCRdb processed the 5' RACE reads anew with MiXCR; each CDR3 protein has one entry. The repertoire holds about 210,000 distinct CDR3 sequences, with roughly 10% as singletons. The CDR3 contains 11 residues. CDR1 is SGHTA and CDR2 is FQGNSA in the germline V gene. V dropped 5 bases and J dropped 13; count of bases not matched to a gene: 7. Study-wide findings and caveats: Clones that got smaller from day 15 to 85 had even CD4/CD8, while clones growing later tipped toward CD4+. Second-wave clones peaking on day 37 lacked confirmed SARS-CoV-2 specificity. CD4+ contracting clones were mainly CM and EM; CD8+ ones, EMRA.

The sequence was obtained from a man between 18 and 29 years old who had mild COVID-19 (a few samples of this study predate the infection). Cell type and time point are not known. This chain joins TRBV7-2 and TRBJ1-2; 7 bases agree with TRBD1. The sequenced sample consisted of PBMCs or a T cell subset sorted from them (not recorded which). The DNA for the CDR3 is TGTGCCAGCAGCGTCGACAGGGTGATCACCTTC. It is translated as CASSVDRVITF.